This TCR beta chain was recovered during a study of T cells and copy number aberrations in small-cell lung cancer. Study-wide points: Most clones, roughly 75-97.7%, were restricted to a single tumor region. Due to few samples, these findings require validation.

This CDR3 has 15 amino acids. Trimming shortened V by 2 bases and J by 0 bases, and 8 bases separated the two germline ends. Germline values: CDR1 SGDLS, CDR2 YYNGEE. TCRdb keeps only in-frame clones here, not all; method: immunoSEQ multiplex PCR. Counted here are about 490 clones, around 96% occurring once; the ten biggest clones make up 2.8%. Worth noting for this clone: Its antigen is still unknown.

Each formalin-fixed paraffin-embedded tumor block contributed three regions chosen by a grid layout. The chain has TRBV9 and TRBJ1-4; D is perhaps TRBD1 (5 bases). The sample consisted of tumor tissue. The sequence was collected from a man aged 50 to 59 with small cell lung cancer. CDR3 protein: CASSVDSSTNEKLFF. CDR3 nucleotide sequence: TGTGCCAGCAGCGTCGACAGTTCAACTAATGAAAAACTGTTTTTT.